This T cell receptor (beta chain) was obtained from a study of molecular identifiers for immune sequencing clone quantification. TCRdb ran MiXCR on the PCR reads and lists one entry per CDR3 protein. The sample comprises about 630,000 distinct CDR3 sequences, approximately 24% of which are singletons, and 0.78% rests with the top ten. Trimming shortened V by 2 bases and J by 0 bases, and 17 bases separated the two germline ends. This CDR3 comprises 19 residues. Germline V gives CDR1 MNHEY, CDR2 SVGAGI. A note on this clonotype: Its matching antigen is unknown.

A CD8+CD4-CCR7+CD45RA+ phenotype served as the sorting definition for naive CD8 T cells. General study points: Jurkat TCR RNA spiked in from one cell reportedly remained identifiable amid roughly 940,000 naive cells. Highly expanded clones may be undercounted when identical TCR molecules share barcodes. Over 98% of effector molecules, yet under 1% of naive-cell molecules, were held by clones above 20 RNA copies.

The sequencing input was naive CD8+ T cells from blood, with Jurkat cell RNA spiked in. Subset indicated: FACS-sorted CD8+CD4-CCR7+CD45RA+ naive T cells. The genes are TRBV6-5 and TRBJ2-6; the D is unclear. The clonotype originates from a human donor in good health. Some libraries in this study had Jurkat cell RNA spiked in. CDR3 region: CASSYDGLASFSGANVLTF. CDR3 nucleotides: TGTGCCAGCAGTTACGACGGGCTCGCCTCCTTCTCTGGGGCCAACGTCCTGACTTTC.